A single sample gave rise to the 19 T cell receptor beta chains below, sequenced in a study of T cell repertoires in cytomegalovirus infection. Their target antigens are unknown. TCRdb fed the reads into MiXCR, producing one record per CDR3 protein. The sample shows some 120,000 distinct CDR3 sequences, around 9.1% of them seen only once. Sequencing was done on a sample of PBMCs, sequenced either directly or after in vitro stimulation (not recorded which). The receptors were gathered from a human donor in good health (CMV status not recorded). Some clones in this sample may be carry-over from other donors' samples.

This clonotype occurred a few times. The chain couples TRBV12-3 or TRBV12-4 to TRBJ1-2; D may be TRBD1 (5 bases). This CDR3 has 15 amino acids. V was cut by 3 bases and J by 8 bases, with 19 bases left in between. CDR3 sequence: CASSFLAAGPRGYTF. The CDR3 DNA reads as TGTGCCAGCAGTTTTCTGGCGGCAGGGCCCAGGGGCTACACCTTC.

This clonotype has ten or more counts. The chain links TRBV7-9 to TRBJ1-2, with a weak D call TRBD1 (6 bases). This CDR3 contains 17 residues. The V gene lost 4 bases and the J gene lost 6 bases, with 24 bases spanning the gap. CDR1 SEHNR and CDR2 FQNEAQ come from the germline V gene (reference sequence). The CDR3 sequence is CASSYPQRGAMVDGYTF. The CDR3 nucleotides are TGTGCCAGCAGCTACCCTCAACGGGGGGCTATGGTGGATGGCTACACCTTC.

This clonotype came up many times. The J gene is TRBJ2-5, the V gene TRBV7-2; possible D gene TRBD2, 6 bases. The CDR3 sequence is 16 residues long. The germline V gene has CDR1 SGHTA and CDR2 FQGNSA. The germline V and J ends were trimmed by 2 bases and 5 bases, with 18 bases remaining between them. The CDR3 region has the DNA TGTGCCAGCAGCTTAAGTGTCGGGGGAGGTCTCGAGACCCAGTACTTC. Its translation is CASSLSVGGGLETQYF.

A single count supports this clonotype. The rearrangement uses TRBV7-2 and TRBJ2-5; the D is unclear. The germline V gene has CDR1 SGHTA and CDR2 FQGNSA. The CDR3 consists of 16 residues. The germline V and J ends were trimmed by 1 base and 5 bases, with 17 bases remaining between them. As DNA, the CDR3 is TGTGCCAGCAGCTTAGTGAAGGACCCCTTAGGGGAGACCCAGTACTTC. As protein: CASSLVKDPLGETQYF.

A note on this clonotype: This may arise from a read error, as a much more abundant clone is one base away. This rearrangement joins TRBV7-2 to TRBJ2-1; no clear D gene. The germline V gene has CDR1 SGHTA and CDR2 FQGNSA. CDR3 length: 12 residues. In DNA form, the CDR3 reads TGTGCCAGCAGCCCGCCCCACAATGAGCTGTTCTTC. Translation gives CASSPPHNELFF. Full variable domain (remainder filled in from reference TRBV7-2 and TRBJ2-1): GAGVSQSPSNKVTEKGKDVELRCDPISGHTALYWYRQSLGQGLEFLIYFQGNSAPDKSGLPSDRFSAERTGGSVSTLTIQRTQQEDSAVYLCASSPPHNELFFGPGTRLTVL.

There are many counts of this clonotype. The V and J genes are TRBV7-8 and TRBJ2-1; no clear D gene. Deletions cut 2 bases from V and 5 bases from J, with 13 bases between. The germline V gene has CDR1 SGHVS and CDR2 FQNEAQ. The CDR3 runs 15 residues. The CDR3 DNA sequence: TGTGCCAGCAGCTTAAAAAGGCAGGTAAACAATGAGCAGTTCTTC. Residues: CASSLKRQVNNEQFF.

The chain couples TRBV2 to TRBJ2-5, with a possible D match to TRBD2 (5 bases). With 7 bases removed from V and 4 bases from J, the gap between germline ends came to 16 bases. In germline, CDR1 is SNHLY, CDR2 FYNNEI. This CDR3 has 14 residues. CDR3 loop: CASKRRIALETQYF. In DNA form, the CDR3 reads TGTGCCAGCAAGAGGAGGATAGCCTTAGAGACCCAGTACTTC.

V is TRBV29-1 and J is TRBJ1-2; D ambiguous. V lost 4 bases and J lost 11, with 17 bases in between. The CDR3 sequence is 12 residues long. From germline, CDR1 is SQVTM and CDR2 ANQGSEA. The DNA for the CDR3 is TGCAGCGTTGCTACGGTGGGTGTAGGGTACACCTTC. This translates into CSVATVGVGYTF.

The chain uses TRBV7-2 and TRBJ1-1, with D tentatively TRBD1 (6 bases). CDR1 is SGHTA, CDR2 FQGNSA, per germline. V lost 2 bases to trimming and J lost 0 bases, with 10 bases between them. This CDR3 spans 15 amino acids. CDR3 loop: CASSLNTGLNTEAFF. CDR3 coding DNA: TGTGCCAGCAGCTTAAACACAGGGCTGAACACTGAAGCTTTCTTT.

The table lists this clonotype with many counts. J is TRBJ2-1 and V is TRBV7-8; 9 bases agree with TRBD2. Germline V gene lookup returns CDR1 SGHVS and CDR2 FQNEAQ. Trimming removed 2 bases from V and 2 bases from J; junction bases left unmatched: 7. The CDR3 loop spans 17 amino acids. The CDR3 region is CASSLLAGTPPYNEQFF. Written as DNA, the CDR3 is TGTGCCAGCAGCTTACTAGCGGGAACCCCCCCCTACAATGAGCAGTTCTTC.

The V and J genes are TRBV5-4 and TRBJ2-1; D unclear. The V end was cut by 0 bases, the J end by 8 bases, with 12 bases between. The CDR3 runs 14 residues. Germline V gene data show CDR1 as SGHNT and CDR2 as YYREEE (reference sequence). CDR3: CASSLAQKLDEQFF. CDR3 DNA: TGTGCCAGCAGCTTGGCCCAGAAGTTGGATGAGCAGTTCTTC.

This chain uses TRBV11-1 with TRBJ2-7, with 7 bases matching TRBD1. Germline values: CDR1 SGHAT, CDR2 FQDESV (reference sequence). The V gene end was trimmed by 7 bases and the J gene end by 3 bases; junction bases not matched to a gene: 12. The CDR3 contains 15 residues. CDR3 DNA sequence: TGTGCCAGCACCCCTACTCTGGGACAGAGCTACGAGCAGTACTTC. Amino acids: CASTPTLGQSYEQYF.

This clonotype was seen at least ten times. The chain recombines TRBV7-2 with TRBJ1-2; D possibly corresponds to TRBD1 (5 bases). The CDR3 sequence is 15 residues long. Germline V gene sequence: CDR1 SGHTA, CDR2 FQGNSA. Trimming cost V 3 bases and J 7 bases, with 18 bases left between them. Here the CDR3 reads CASSFLQVEVGGYTF. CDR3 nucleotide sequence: TGTGCCAGCAGCTTCCTACAGGTGGAAGTAGGTGGCTACACCTTC. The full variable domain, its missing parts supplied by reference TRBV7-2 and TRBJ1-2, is GAGVSQSPSNKVTEKGKDVELRCDPISGHTALYWYRQSLGQGLEFLIYFQGNSAPDKSGLPSDRFSAERTGGSVSTLTIQRTQQEDSAVYLCASSFLQVEVGGYTFGSGTRLTVV.

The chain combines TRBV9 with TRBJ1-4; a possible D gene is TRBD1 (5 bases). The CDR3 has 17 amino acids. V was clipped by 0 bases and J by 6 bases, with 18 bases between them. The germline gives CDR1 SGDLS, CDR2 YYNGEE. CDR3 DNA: TGTGCCAGCAGCGTAGACCACCGCACAGGCTTTGATGAAAAACTGTTTTTT. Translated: CASSVDHRTGFDEKLFF.

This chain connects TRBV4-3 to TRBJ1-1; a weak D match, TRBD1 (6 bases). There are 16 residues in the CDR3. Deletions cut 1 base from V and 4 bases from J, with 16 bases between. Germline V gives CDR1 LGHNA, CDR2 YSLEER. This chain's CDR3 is CASSQVRGSLSTEAFF. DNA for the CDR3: TGCGCCAGCAGCCAAGTCAGGGGCTCGTTGAGCACTGAAGCTTTCTTT.

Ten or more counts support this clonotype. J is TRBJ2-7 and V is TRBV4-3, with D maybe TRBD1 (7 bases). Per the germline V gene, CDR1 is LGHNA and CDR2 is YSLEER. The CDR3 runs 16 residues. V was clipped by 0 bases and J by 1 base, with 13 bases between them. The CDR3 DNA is TGCGCCAGCAGCCAAGATGCGGGACAGCCATCCTACGAGCAGTACTTC. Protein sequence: CASSQDAGQPSYEQYF.

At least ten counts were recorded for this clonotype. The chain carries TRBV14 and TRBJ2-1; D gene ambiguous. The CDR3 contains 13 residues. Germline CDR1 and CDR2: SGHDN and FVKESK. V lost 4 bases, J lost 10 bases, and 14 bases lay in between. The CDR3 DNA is TGTGCCAGCAGCCTGGGTCCTGTGTCCGAGCAGTTCTTC. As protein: CASSLGPVSEQFF. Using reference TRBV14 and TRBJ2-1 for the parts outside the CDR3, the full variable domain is EAGVTQFPSHSVIEKGQTVTLRCDPISGHDNLYWYRRVMGKEIKFLLHFVKESKQDESGMPNNRFLAERTGGTYSTLKVQPAELEDSGVYFCASSLGPVSEQFFGPGTRLTVL.

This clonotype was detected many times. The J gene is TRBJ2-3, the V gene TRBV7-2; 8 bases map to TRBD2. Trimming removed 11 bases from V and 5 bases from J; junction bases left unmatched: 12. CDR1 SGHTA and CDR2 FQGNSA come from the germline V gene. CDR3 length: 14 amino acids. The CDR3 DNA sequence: TGTGCCTCGAGGTTGGGGCTAGCGGGAGATACGCAGTATTTT. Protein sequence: CASRLGLAGDTQYF.

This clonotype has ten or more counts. The CDR3 here is CASSLEGHSYEQYV. The CDR3 DNA follows: TGTGCCAGCAGCTTAGAGGGCCACTCCTACGAGCAGTACGTC. This rearrangement joins TRBV11-2 to TRBJ2-7; D ambiguous. The CDR3 has 14 amino acids. Trimming took off 0 bases at V and 0 bases at J, with 6 bases between the two ends. Germline CDR1 SGHAT, CDR2 FQNNGV.